The rows below give T cell receptor beta chains drawn from one sample of a study of T cell changes during pregnancy in multiple sclerosis. Here immunoSEQ multiplex PCR was the method, and the copy in TCRdb shows in-frame clones only, minus some. The repertoire holds over 85,000 clones, with 80% to 95% as singletons. The material was peripheral blood, obtained in the first trimester of pregnancy. The receptors come from a female donor in good health, enrolled as a control in a pregnancy study. CDR3s include the opening cysteine and the closing phenylalanine or tryptophan. Each record gives: V gene, D gene, clone size, J gene, CDR3 DNA, CDR3 protein. The D gene is left open where the match is weak. Clone sizes are given selectively: once, few, many, or a class where the clone is expanded.

V gene: TRBV28; D gene: TRBD2; clone size: NA; J gene: TRBJ2-5; CDR3 DNA: TGTGCCAGCACCCTAGCGGGGGGCGACCAGACCCAGTACTTC; CDR3 protein: CASTLAGGDQTQYF
V gene: TRBV6-6; D gene: NA; clone size: NA; J gene: TRBJ2-3; CDR3 DNA: TGTGCCAGCAGCTCCTACGGGGGTGGGAATGCAGATACGCAGTATTTT; CDR3 protein: CASSSYGGGNADTQYF
V gene: TRBV28; D gene: TRBD1; clone size: once; J gene: TRBJ2-3; CDR3 DNA: TGTGCCAGTTTTGGGCAGGGACAGGTTTCGGATACGCAGTATTTT; CDR3 protein: CASFGQGQVSDTQYF
V gene: TRBV15; D gene: NA; clone size: NA; J gene: TRBJ2-1; CDR3 DNA: TGTGCCACCTGGGGAGGGGGTTCCTACAATGAGCAGTTCTTC; CDR3 protein: CATWGGGSYNEQFF
V gene: TRBV6-1; D gene: NA; clone size: NA; J gene: TRBJ1-2; CDR3 DNA: TGTGCCAGCAGTGGAATTGGGCACGCCGATGGCTACACCTTC; CDR3 protein: CASSGIGHADGYTF
V gene: TRBV7-9; D gene: NA; clone size: NA; J gene: TRBJ1-2; CDR3 DNA: TGTGTCGACAGTCCCAAAGCTAACTATGGCTACACCTTC; CDR3 protein: CVDSPKANYGYTF
V gene: TRBV18; D gene: NA; clone size: NA; J gene: TRBJ1-1; CDR3 DNA: TGTGCCAGCTCACCACCGGCCAGGGTCACTGAAGCTTTCTTT; CDR3 protein: CASSPPARVTEAFF
V gene: TRBV7-9; D gene: TRBD1; clone size: NA; J gene: TRBJ1-2; CDR3 DNA: TGTGCCAGCAGCCCGGGACAGGGGCCCTATGGCTACACCTTC; CDR3 protein: CASSPGQGPYGYTF
V gene: TRBV5-6; D gene: NA; clone size: NA; J gene: TRBJ1-2; CDR3 DNA: TGTGCCAGCAGCCTGCGGGGTAGGGGCCTCTATGGCTACACCTTC; CDR3 protein: CASSLRGRGLYGYTF
V gene: TRBV2; D gene: NA; clone size: NA; J gene: TRBJ1-6; CDR3 DNA: TGTGCCAGCCGACGCGCGGGTTATTCACCCCTCCACTTT; CDR3 protein: CASRRAGYSPLHF
V gene: TRBV4-1; D gene: TRBD1; clone size: NA; J gene: TRBJ1-4; CDR3 DNA: TGCGCCAGCAGCGTGGACAGGTGGGATGAAAAACTGTTTTTT; CDR3 protein: CASSVDRWDEKLFF
V gene: TRBV19; D gene: NA; clone size: NA; J gene: TRBJ2-7; CDR3 DNA: TGTGCCAGTGCCTTCAGGGGCGAGGGCCTCTACGAGCAGTACTTC; CDR3 protein: CASAFRGEGLYEQYF
V gene: TRBV4-1; D gene: TRBD1; clone size: few; J gene: TRBJ1-1; CDR3 DNA: TGCGCCAGCAGCCAAGTTCAGGGGGCTGGAACTGAAGCTTTCTTT; CDR3 protein: CASSQVQGAGTEAFF
V gene: TRBV7-2; D gene: NA; clone size: NA; J gene: TRBJ2-5; CDR3 DNA: TGTGCCAGCAGCCCCGGAGAGACCCAGTACTTC; CDR3 protein: CASSPGETQYF
V gene: TRBV14; D gene: NA; clone size: few; J gene: TRBJ1-1; CDR3 DNA: TGTGCCAGCAGCCCGTCCCTTAACACTGAAGCTTTCTTT; CDR3 protein: CASSPSLNTEAFF
V gene: TRBV7-9; D gene: TRBD2; clone size: NA; J gene: TRBJ2-5; CDR3 DNA: TGTGCCAGCAGCACGGCGGGGGGCGTAGAGACCCAGTACTTC; CDR3 protein: CASSTAGGVETQYF
V gene: TRBV7-3; D gene: TRBD2; clone size: NA; J gene: TRBJ2-1; CDR3 DNA: TGTGCCAGCAGCCAAACGGCGGGGGGCCCATATGAGCAGTTCTTC; CDR3 protein: CASSQTAGGPYEQFF
V gene: TRBV7-8; D gene: NA; clone size: NA; J gene: TRBJ2-3; CDR3 DNA: TGTGCCAGCAGCTTAGTGGCAGGGAGCACAGATACGCAGTATTTT; CDR3 protein: CASSLVAGSTDTQYF
V gene: TRBV6-5; D gene: NA; clone size: NA; J gene: TRBJ1-2; CDR3 DNA: TGTGCCAGCAGTTACTCGGGCAGGCGGGGTGATGGCTACACCTTC; CDR3 protein: CASSYSGRRGDGYTF
V gene: TRBV2; D gene: TRBD1; clone size: NA; J gene: TRBJ1-4; CDR3 DNA: TGTGCCAGCAGCCGACAGGGACCCTCAACTAATGAAAAACTGTTTTTT; CDR3 protein: CASSRQGPSTNEKLFF
V gene: TRBV4-1; D gene: NA; clone size: few; J gene: TRBJ1-5; CDR3 DNA: TGCGCCAGCAGCCAAGGTTGGGGGGGTAATCAGCCCCAGCATTTT; CDR3 protein: CASSQGWGGNQPQHF
V gene: TRBV7-9; D gene: TRBD1; clone size: NA; J gene: TRBJ2-7; CDR3 DNA: TGTGCCAGCAGCTTGGGACAGGGGGCAGAGCAGTACTTC; CDR3 protein: CASSLGQGAEQYF
V gene: TRBV7-3; D gene: NA; clone size: once; J gene: TRBJ1-3; CDR3 DNA: TGTGCCAGCAGCTCCTCCGGGACTGGGGACACCATATATTTT; CDR3 protein: CASSSSGTGDTIYF
V gene: TRBV28; D gene: TRBD1; clone size: NA; J gene: TRBJ1-1; CDR3 DNA: TGTGCCAGCAGGCAGGGGGGGAACACTGAAGCTTTCTTT; CDR3 protein: CASRQGGNTEAFF
V gene: TRBV29-1; D gene: TRBD1; clone size: few; J gene: TRBJ1-2; CDR3 DNA: TGCAGCGTCCACCCGGGACAGGGCGTCTATGGCTACACCTTC; CDR3 protein: CSVHPGQGVYGYTF
V gene: TRBV29-1; D gene: TRBD1; clone size: NA; J gene: TRBJ2-3; CDR3 DNA: TGCAGCGTTGGCATACCCGGGACAGGGGGCACAGATACGCAGTATTTT; CDR3 protein: CSVGIPGTGGTDTQYF
V gene: TRBV27; D gene: TRBD2; clone size: NA; J gene: TRBJ2-1; CDR3 DNA: TGTGCCAGCAGTACTAGCGGGCCCTACAATGAGCAGTTCTTC; CDR3 protein: CASSTSGPYNEQFF